This T cell receptor beta chain was identified during a study of cytomegalovirus exposure and HLA in healthy donors (dated by TCRdb to 2015 to 2018). Turning to the overall study: According to a later analysis, one platform produced both the 100 to 150 validation repertoires and the 700 or so repertoires of the first cohort. The study aimed to test whether signatures of past pathogen exposure could be identified by cataloging public T cell receptors. In addition to the first cohort of 666 subjects, a separate validation cohort of approximately 130 different subjects was used. To predict cytomegalovirus infection status, the study combined high-throughput TCR immunosequencing, statistical association of individual TCRs with disease status, and machine learning.

The paper's findings and limits, for the study overall: Subsequent analysis determined that TCRs grouped into clusters in the first cohort also showed a tendency toward co-occurrence across the 120 or so validation repertoires, and 85% to 95% of cluster scores exceeded 0. A few of the identified cytomegalovirus-associated TCR beta chains were confirmed in vitro to be specific for cytomegalovirus antigens. In both the original and validation cohorts, the classifier was reported to diagnose cytomegalovirus status with high specificity and sensitivity. A total of about 150 TCR beta chains were listed by the study as associated with cytomegalovirus. It was suggested by the authors that the approach could potentially be generalized to other disease states and immunological phenotypes. While some public TCRs were present in many individuals, most TCR sequences turned up only very rarely across donors. The validation cohort had no HLA typing available for a later analysis, so co-occurrence within that cohort was assessed over all 120 or so repertoires.

Worth noting for this clone: No antigen is known for it. One base away there is no much larger clone; base qualities are not given.

Separate from the roughly 650-subject first cohort, the validation cohort of around 130 subjects was the group to which the donors belonged. Libraries were built with the immunoSEQ multiplex PCR assay. Per the authors' processing: To diagnose cytomegalovirus status from the catalog of TCR beta chain sequences, a statistical classification framework was built. The immuneACCESS repertoire file appears here via TCRdb, limited to in-frame rearrangements. These files lack a portion of the clones; in checked studies, under half of the deficit traces to unresolved V genes, and the cause of the others is not known. V and J calls and clone size are given by that table; D and trimming were obtained from the DNA. The sample records some 54,000 clones, 90% of which are singletons. The biggest ten clones account for 2.5% to 3.5% of the sample. The TCR sequence derives from a man aged 18 to 30 in good health and CMV-seronegative. The sample taken for sequencing was PBMCs.

The nucleotide sequence reads TGCGCCAGCACCCGAGCGGCGGGACTTCAGTTCTTC. Its product reads: CASTRAAGLQFF. The sequence joins TRBV10-2 to TRBJ2-1; TRBD2 is possibly the D segment (6 matching bases). The trim is 7 bases for V and 13 bases for J, with a gap of 17 bases between the germline ends. Per the germline V gene, WSHSY is the CDR1 and SAAADI is the CDR2. The CDR3 measures 12 amino acids from cysteine to phenylalanine. Kept here is only the CDR3 DNA, which spans 36 bases and is read in frame from base 1.